Below are 5 T cell receptor beta chains sequenced from a single sample in a study of OX40 agonist ivuxolimab in advanced cancers. Repertoires were generated with immunoSEQ multiplex PCR, while TCRdb's copy carries only in-frame clones and drops some. In the table there are approximately 89,000 clones, around 90% of which are singletons. The sequencing here drew on CD4+ or CD8+ T cells sorted from blood, taken in a trial of the OX40 agonist ivuxolimab. The source of these receptors is an adult with an advanced solid tumor such as melanoma, head and neck, liver or kidney cancer.

The chain uses TRBV5-1 and TRBJ2-1; 12 bases are shared with TRBD2. The germline V gene has CDR1 SGHRS and CDR2 YFSETQ. The CDR3 has 14 amino acids. V lost 3 bases and J lost 8; bases outside the gene matches: 3. The CDR3 region is CASSWRTSGDEQFF. CDR3 nucleotides: TGCGCCAGCAGCTGGAGGACTAGCGGGGATGAGCAGTTCTTC.

This sequence joins TRBV5-4 and TRBJ1-5; D is undetermined. There are 12 residues in the CDR3. Trimming took 0 bases from V and 9 from J, leaving 7 bases between them. Per the germline V gene, CDR1 is SGHNT and CDR2 is YYREEE (reference sequence). CDR3 in DNA: TGTGCCAGCAGCTTGGAGAACTCGCCCCAGCATTTT. Translating it yields CASSLENSPQHF.

The chain joins TRBV9 to TRBJ1-4, with D unresolved. The CDR3 covers 15 residues. The germline V and J ends were trimmed by 4 bases and 1 base, with 11 bases remaining between them. From germline, CDR1 is SGDLS and CDR2 YYNGEE. CDR3: CASSPRMLTNEKLFF. The CDR3 coding sequence is TGTGCCAGCAGCCCCCGGATGTTAACTAATGAAAAACTGTTTTTT.

As concerns this clone: A junction end diverges from the germline sequence, so it may reflect a read error. This chain joins TRBV7-8 and TRBJ2-1; unclear D gene. The V gene's germline CDR1 is SGHVS and CDR2 FQNEAQ. CDR3 length: 13 amino acids. The CDR3 protein is CASSLRLSNDAVF. The CDR3 region has the DNA TGTGCCAGCAGCTTAAGACTGTCCAATGACGCGGTCTTC. Using reference TRBV7-8 and TRBJ2-1 for the parts outside the CDR3, the full variable domain is GAGVSQSPRYKVAKRGQDVALRCDPISGHVSLFWYQQALGQGPEFLTYFQNEAQLDKSGLPSDRFFAERPEGSVSTLKIQRTQQEDSAVYLCASSLRLSNDAVFGPGTRLTVL.

The chain has TRBV10-3 and TRBJ2-7, with D uncertain. The germline gives CDR1 ENHRY, CDR2 SYGVKD. The CDR3 is made up of 14 amino acids. Trimming took 2 bases from V and 1 from J, leaving 9 bases between them. This chain's CDR3 is CAISETAGSYEQYF. The DNA for the CDR3 is TGTGCCATCAGTGAGACGGCCGGTTCCTACGAGCAGTACTTC.